This T cell receptor beta chain was retrieved from a study of T-cell memory formation after mild COVID-19. This CDR3 is 13 amino acids long. V lost 3 bases to trimming and J lost 1 base, with 7 bases between them. From germline, CDR1 is SGHRS and CDR2 YFSETQ. Each CDR3 protein gets one entry after TCRdb re-called the 5' RACE reads with MiXCR. Among approximately 260,000 distinct CDR3 sequences listed, over 15% were seen once. V gene TRBV5-1 combines with J gene TRBJ1-1, with a tentative D call TRBD1 (6 bases). This TCR was recovered from a man younger than 35 who had mild COVID-19 (a few samples of this study predate the infection). Cell type and time point are not known. Sequences were obtained from PBMCs or a T cell subset sorted from them (not recorded which). The CDR3 sequence: CASSWTENTEAFF. CDR3 nucleotides: TGCGCCAGCAGCTGGACAGAGAACACTGAAGCTTTCTTT.